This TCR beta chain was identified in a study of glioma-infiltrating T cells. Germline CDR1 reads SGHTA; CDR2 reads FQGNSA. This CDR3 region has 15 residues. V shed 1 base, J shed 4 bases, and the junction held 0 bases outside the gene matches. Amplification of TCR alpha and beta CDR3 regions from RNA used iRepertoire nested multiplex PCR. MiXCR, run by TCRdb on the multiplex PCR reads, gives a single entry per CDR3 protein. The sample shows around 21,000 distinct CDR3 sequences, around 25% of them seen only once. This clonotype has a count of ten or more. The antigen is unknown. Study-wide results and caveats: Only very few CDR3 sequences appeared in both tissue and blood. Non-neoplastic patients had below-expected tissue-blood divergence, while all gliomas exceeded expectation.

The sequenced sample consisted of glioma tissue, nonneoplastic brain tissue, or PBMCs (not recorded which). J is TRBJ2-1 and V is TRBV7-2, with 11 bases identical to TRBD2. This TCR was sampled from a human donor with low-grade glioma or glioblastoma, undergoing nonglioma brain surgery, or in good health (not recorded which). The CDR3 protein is CASSLGLAGYNEQFF. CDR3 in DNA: TGTGCCAGCAGCTTAGGACTAGCGGGGTACAATGAGCAGTTCTTC. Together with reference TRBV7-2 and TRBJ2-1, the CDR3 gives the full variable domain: GAGVSQSPSNKVTEKGKDVELRCDPISGHTALYWYRQSLGQGLEFLIYFQGNSAPDKSGLPSDRFSAERTGGSVSTLTIQRTQQEDSAVYLCASSLGLAGYNEQFFGPGTRLTVL.